This T cell receptor (beta chain) derives from a study of vaccination effects on CD4 cells after COVID-19. With V trimmed by 5 bases and J by 3 bases, 6 bases remained unmatched. There are 14 residues in the CDR3. CDR1 and CDR2 (germline): SNHLY, FYNNEI. Produced via immunoSEQ multiplex PCR; TCRdb's table is partial and in-frame only. The repertoire includes roughly 27,000 clones, about three quarters of them detected once, and around 20% sits in the top ten. Comment on this clone: Its antigen remains unidentified.

ViraFEST used viral peptide pools to expand antigen-specific CD4+ T cells before sequencing. On day 10 of culture, CD4+ T cells were separated out. SARS-CoV-2 infected the person between March and December 2020, as confirmed by PCR. J is TRBJ2-5 and V is TRBV2; 7 bases map to TRBD2. Specimen: CD4+ T cells from PBMCs cultured with SARS-CoV-2 spike peptides, collected before COVID-19 vaccination. The TCR sequence derives from a human donor who had a prior SARS-CoV-2 infection. The CDR3 bases are TGTGCCAGCAGTTATCTCCTAGCGGAAGAGACCCAGTACTTC. Its translation: CASSYLLAEETQYF.